The TCR beta chain described here comes from a study of cytomegalovirus exposure and HLA in healthy donors. From germline, CDR1 is SGHNT and CDR2 YENEEA. V shed 1 base and J shed 7 bases, with 7 bases lying between them. The CDR3 contains 13 residues. With respect to this clone: The antigen remains unidentified.

Use of 60 Vbeta and 13 Jbeta primers characterized the PCR. Per the authors' pipeline: Per a later analysis, the number of unique TCR beta chains was some 75 million, of which 10 million to 11 million were shared. Libraries were prepared by immunoSEQ multiplex PCR; TCRdb keeps only in-frame clonotypes and omits some of them. The DNA was the basis for D and trimming; V, J and clone size are from that table. The sample carries 30,000 to 45,000 clones, roughly 88% recorded once. General study findings and limits: On later analysis, the bulk of CMV-associated TCR beta chains appeared to be HLA-restricted. Later, TCR association rates were found to vary by HLA locus, highest for DRB1 and lowest for HLA-C.

This sequence was found in a woman aged 18-29 years in good health and CMV-seronegative. The sample was PBMCs. The chain joins TRBV11-3 to TRBJ2-2, with D unresolved. The CDR3 sequence is CASSLGPYGELFF. The DNA for the CDR3 is TGTGCCAGCAGCTTAGGCCCCTACGGGGAGCTGTTTTTT.